The 21 T cell receptor beta chains in this list originate from one sample, sequenced in a study of tumor-infiltrating lymphocytes in primary liver carcinoma (dated by TCRdb to the late 2010s). Sequencing instrument: Illumina HiSeq 2500. Starting from approximately 500 ng total RNA, TCRbeta-specific cDNA was produced by reverse transcription with a constant-region primer and ProtoScript II reverse transcriptase. Construction of the TCRbeta libraries relied on three nested rounds of multiplex PCR, following a slightly modified ARM-PCR procedure. Each of the first two PCR rounds ran for approximately 10 cycles and used multiplex TRBV1-TRBV30 forward primers together with a Cbeta reverse primer. The raw public data were reprocessed by TCRdb itself: fastp quality trimming at Q25, MiXCR clonotype calling, in-frame beta chains only. Records with the same CDR3 protein are collapsed into one entry carrying the most frequent genes and DNA. The table for this sample lists 45,000 to 55,000 distinct CDR3 sequences; over 65% of them were counted only once. The ten largest account for over 25% of the sample.

Without any cell sorting, total RNA and DNA were co-extracted from about 21-30 mg of bulk tissue using the AllPrep DNA/RNA mini kit. Source material: liver tumor tissue from sampling region 5. The sample's cell subset or site label is to be understood as: tumor region T5, tumor centre. These receptors were taken from a man in his forties with primary liver carcinoma and hepatitis B virus infection.

This clonotype was counted once. The gene calls are TRBV29-1 and TRBJ2-3, with TRBD2 as a possible D gene (6 bases). The V end was cut by 6 bases, the J end by 11 bases, with 18 bases between. The CDR3 length is 12 residues. Germline CDR1 reads SQVTM; CDR2 reads ANQGSEA. The CDR3 loop is CSVDGGKYMQYF. The CDR3 DNA reads as TGCAGCGTAGACGGGGGTAAGTATATGCAGTATTTT.

J is TRBJ1-1 and V is TRBV29-1, with D unclear. The CDR3 runs 11 residues. V lost 8 bases, J lost 4 bases, and 11 bases lay in between. Germline CDR1 SQVTM, CDR2 ANQGSEA. The CDR3 DNA is TGCAGCTCAGCCTATAGCACTGAAGCTTTCTTT. Protein sequence: CSSAYSTEAFF.

About this clonotype: The CDR3 end shows no conserved phenylalanine or tryptophan, and so a read error is likely. The chain is built from TRBV28 and TRBJ1-5; D is unresolved. Germline V gene sequence: CDR1 MDHEN, CDR2 SYDVKM. This CDR3 is built from 13 residues. In nucleotides, the CDR3 is TGTGCTAGCAGTGGTCGGCGAGATCAGCCCCAGCATCTT. It translates to CASSGRRDQPQHL.

Points on this clonotype: The junction does not match germline at one end; this may be a read error. The chain employs TRBV12-3 or TRBV12-4 and TRBJ2-7; TRBD1 is a possible D gene (5 bases). This CDR3 contains 11 residues. CDR3 region: CANSLGHLYRF. Written as DNA, the CDR3 is TGTGCCAACAGTTTGGGGCACCTCTATCGGTTT.

Details on this clonotype: An end of the junction differs from the germline gene, which may be a read error. The chain joins TRBV11-1 to TRBJ2-7; a weak D match, TRBD2 (6 bases). CDR1 and CDR2 (germline): SGHAT, FQDESV (reference sequence). The CDR3 has 15 residues. The CDR3 spells CANSLDLARIHEQYF. The CDR3 bases are TGTGCCAACAGCTTAGACCTAGCGCGAATCCACGAGCAGTACTTC.

With respect to this clonotype: The junction shows a germline mismatch at one end, possibly a read error. V gene TRBV12-3 or TRBV12-4 combines with J gene TRBJ2-2; the D gene is possibly TRBD2 (5 bases). The CDR3 consists of 13 residues. The CDR3 nucleotides read TGTGCCAGCAGTTTTCATAACACCGGGGAGCCGTTTTTT. This sequence encodes CASSFHNTGEPFF.

Of note for this clonotype: The final CDR3 position lacks the conserved phenylalanine or tryptophan, pointing to a likely read error. The chain uses TRBV28 and TRBJ2-7; 8 bases match TRBD1. This CDR3 region has 14 residues. CDR1 MDHEN and CDR2 SYDVKM come from the germline V gene. V was pared by 5 bases and J by 8 bases, with 11 bases of the junction left unmatched. The CDR3 sequence: CASSPNPDRGQQYS. CDR3 in DNA: TGTGCCAGCAGTCCCAATCCCGACAGGGGCCAGCAGTACTCC.

As regards this clonotype: This may arise from a read error, as a much more abundant clone is one base away. This chain links TRBV5-1 with TRBJ2-1; 10 bases map to TRBD1. Per germline, CDR1 SGHRS and CDR2 YFSETQ. The CDR3 totals 16 residues. The CDR3 loop is CVSSLAGGQGSNEQFF. The CDR3, as DNA: TGCGTCAGCAGCTTGGCCGGGGGACAGGGGTCGAATGAGCAGTTCTTC.

With regard to this clonotype: The CDR3 carries no conserved terminal phenylalanine or tryptophan, so it likely arises from a read error. The chain uses TRBV11-2 and TRBJ2-7; 15 bases line up with TRBD2. With V trimmed by 2 bases and J by 5 bases, 10 bases remained unmatched. The germline gives CDR1 SGHAT, CDR2 FQNNGV. The CDR3 spans 18 residues. The CDR3 bases are TGTGCCAGCAGCTTATCCGTTGGACTAGCGGGAGGGGAGCACGAGCAGTACTAC. Translating gives CASSLSVGLAGGEHEQYY.

Concerning this clonotype itself: At one end, the junction sequence differs from germline, possibly due to a read error. The gene calls are TRBV6-6 and TRBJ2-7; D perhaps matches TRBD1 (6 bases). Per the germline V gene, CDR1 is MNHNY and CDR2 is SVGAGI (reference sequence). This CDR3 region has 15 residues. The CDR3 DNA reads as TGTGCCAACAGTGGGGGACACATAGGGCATTACGAGCAGTACTTT. Translation: CANSGGHIGHYEQYF.

Remarks on this clonotype: This could be a read error, since a much larger clone is one nucleotide away. The chain links TRBV28 to TRBJ2-5, with a tentative D call TRBD2 (7 bases). Germline CDR1 MDHEN, CDR2 SYDVKM. This CDR3 spans 16 amino acids. The CDR3 DNA reads TGTGGCAGCAGTATTCGACAGGCGGGGGTTCAAGAGACCCAGTACTTC. Its protein product is CGSSIRQAGVQETQYF.

The V call is TRBV12-3 or TRBV12-4, the J call TRBJ2-3; D might be TRBD1 or TRBD2, each matching 5 bases. CDR3 length: 16 amino acids. V lost 5 bases to trimming and J lost 7 bases, with 22 bases between them. The CDR3 DNA reads as TGTGCCAGCAGTACTGCCCCAAGCCAGGGACCAAATACGCAGTATTTT. Its protein is CASSTAPSQGPNTQYF.

Regarding this clonotype: One end of the junction does not line up with germline, which may come from a read error. The V call is TRBV28, the J call TRBJ2-7; 9 bases are shared with TRBD1. The length of the CDR3 is 14 residues. Germline-derived CDR1 and CDR2 are MDHEN and SYDVKM. The CDR3 region is CVSSLNRGLYEQYF. CDR3 sequence (DNA): TGTGTCAGCAGTTTAAACAGGGGGCTCTACGAACAGTACTTC.

This clonotype occurred a few times. This may be a read error: a much more frequent sequence differs by one nucleotide. The chain employs TRBV6-1 and TRBJ2-5, with unresolved D. The V gene's germline CDR1 is MNHNS and CDR2 SASEGT. The CDR3 has 13 amino acids. The CDR3 DNA follows: TGTGCCAGCACCAAGCGCCTCCAAGAGGCCCAGTACTTC. Encoded protein: CASTKRLQEAQYF.

V is TRBV5-1 and J is TRBJ1-1; D remains unclear. V gave up 0 bases and J gave up 4 bases, with 13 bases separating them. Per the germline V gene, CDR1 is SGHRS and CDR2 is YFSETQ. The CDR3 has 15 amino acids. This CDR3 is CASSLGREKGTEAFF. The CDR3 bases are TGCGCCAGCAGCTTGGGGAGGGAGAAGGGCACTGAAGCTTTCTTT. The complete variable domain, with remaining parts taken from reference TRBV5-1 and TRBJ1-1, reads KAGVTQTPRYLIKTRGQQVTLSCSPISGHRSVSWYQQTPGQGLQFLFEYFSETQRNKGNFPGRFSGRQFSNSRSEMNVSTLELGDSALYLCASSLGREKGTEAFFGQGTRLTVV.

Concerning this clonotype itself: An end of the junction does not agree with germline; a read error may underlie this. This rearrangement joins TRBV11-2 to TRBJ2-3, with D maybe TRBD2 (7 bases). The CDR3 runs to 16 residues. Germline CDR1 is SGHAT and CDR2 is FQNNGV. The CDR3 bases are TGTGCCAGCAGCCCGCCGGGGGGCAGGGGCACAGTTACGCAGTATTTC. Its protein product is CASSPPGGRGTVTQYF.

Regarding this clonotype: The junction shows a germline mismatch at one end, possibly a read error. J is TRBJ2-3 and V is TRBV30, with TRBD2 matching over 7 bases. Germline values: CDR1 GTSNPN, CDR2 SVGIG (reference sequence). CDR3 length: 16 amino acids. The CDR3 reads CAWRSLAVANTGTQYF. CDR3 nucleotide sequence: TGTGCCTGGAGATCTCTAGCGGTAGCAAATACAGGTACGCAGTATTTT.

Only a few counts were recorded for this clonotype. V is TRBV7-3 and J is TRBJ2-5; 9 positions agree with TRBD2. This CDR3 is 15 amino acids long. Germline CDR1 is SGHTA and CDR2 is FQGTGA. V gave up 3 bases and J gave up 1 base; unmatched junction bases: 3. This CDR3 reads CASSLGGLAQETQYF. CDR3 bases: TGTGCCAGCAGCTTGGGGGGACTAGCCCAAGAGACCCAGTACTTC.

This clonotype was picked up one time. The germline gene is not matched at one end of the junction; a read error may be the cause. The CDR3, as DNA: TGCACTAGCAGCCTCCTCCCGGGACAGAGTAATTCACTCCTCCACTTT. Its protein is CTSSLLPGQSNSLLHF. The chain uses TRBV4-1 and TRBJ1-6; 7 bases line up with TRBD1. Germline V gene lookup returns CDR1 MGHRA and CDR2 YSYEKL. The CDR3 runs 16 residues.

Concerning this clonotype: This likely comes from a read error, as the CDR3 has no conserved phenylalanine or tryptophan at its end. V is TRBV6-5 and J is TRBJ2-1; the D gene is possibly TRBD2 (6 bases). CDR1 is MNHEY and CDR2 is SVGAGI in the germline V gene. CDR3 length: 14 residues. Between the trimmed V and J ends, which lost 9 bases and 4 bases, there was a span of 16 bases. Written as DNA, the CDR3 is TGTGCCAGTGCCCGACTAGTGTCATACAATGAGCAGTTCCTC. The encoded protein is CASARLVSYNEQFL.

Notes on this clonotype: Mismatch with germline at one junction end may stem from a read error. V usage is TRBV11-2 and J usage is TRBJ2-7; D call uncertain. Per germline, CDR1 SGHAT and CDR2 FQNNGV. The CDR3 contains 15 residues. In DNA form, the CDR3 reads TGTGCCAGCATCCCCTTGGAAGTGGCCCACTACGTGCAGTACTTC. Its protein is CASIPLEVAHYVQYF.